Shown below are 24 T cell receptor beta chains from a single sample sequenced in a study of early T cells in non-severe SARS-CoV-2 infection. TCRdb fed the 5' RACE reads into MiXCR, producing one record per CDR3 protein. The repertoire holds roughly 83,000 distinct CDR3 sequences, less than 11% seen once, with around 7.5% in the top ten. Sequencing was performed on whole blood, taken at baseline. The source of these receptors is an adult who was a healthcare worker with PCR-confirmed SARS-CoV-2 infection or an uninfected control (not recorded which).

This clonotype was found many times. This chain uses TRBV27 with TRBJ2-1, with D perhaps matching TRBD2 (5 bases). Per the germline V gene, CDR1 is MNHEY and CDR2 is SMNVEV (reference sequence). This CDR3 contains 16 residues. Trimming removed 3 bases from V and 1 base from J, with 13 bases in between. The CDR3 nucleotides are TGTGCCAGCAGTTTTTCGGTCCTAGCTTCCTACAATGAGCAGTTCTTC. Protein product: CASSFSVLASYNEQFF.

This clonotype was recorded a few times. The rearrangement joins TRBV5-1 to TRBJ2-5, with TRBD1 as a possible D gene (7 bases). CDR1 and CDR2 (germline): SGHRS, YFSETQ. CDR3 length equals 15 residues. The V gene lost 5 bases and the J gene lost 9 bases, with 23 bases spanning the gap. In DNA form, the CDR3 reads TGCGCCAGCAGGGGCGGGACAGTACCCCAAGGGGCCCAGTACTTC. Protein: CASRGGTVPQGAQYF.

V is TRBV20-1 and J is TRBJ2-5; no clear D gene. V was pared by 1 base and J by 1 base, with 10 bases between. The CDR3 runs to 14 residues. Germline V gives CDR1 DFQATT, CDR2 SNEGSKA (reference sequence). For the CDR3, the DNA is TGCAGTGCTAGAGCGGGCCTACCCCAAGAGACCCAGTACTTC. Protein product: CSARAGLPQETQYF.

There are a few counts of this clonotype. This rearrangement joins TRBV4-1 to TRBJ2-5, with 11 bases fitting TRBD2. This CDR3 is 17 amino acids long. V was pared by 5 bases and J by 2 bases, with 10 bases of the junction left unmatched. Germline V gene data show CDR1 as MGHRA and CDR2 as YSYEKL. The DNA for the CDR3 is TGCGCCAGCAGCGAAAGCCCGGGACTAGCGGTGCAAGAGACCCAGTACTTC. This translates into CASSESPGLAVQETQYF.

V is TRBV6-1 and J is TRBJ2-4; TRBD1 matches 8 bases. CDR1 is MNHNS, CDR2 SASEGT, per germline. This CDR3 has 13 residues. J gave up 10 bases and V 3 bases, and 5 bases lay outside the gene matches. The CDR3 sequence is CASSDRTGRIQYF. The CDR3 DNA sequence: TGTGCCAGCAGTGACCGGACAGGGAGGATTCAGTACTTC.

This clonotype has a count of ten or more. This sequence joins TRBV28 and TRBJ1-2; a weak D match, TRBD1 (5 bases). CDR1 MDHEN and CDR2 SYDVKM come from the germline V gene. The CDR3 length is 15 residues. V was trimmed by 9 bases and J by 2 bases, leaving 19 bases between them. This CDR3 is CASEGWQGENYGYTF. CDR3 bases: TGTGCCAGTGAGGGCTGGCAGGGAGAAAACTATGGCTACACCTTC.

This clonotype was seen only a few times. CDR3 in amino acids: CSAARDTANRHTQYF. The CDR3 nucleotides read TGCAGTGCCGCCCGGGACACAGCGAACCGACATACGCAGTATTTT. The chain couples TRBV20-1 to TRBJ2-3; maybe TRBD1 (6 bases). Trimming removed 6 bases from V and 7 bases from J, with 23 bases in between. CDR3 length: 15 amino acids. From germline, CDR1 is DFQATT and CDR2 SNEGSKA (reference sequence).

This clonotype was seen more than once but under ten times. CDR3 in amino acids: CSARDYPTGDIQYF. CDR3 sequence (DNA): TGCAGTGCTAGAGATTACCCGACAGGGGACATTCAGTACTTC. This chain connects TRBV20-1 to TRBJ2-4, with 8 positions matching TRBD1. This CDR3 is built from 14 residues. Germline CDR1 DFQATT, CDR2 SNEGSKA (reference sequence). V was clipped by 0 bases and J by 8 bases; unmatched bases: 6.

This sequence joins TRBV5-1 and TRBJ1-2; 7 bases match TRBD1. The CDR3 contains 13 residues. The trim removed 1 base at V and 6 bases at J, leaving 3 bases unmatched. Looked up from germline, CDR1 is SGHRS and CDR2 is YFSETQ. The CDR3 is CASSLKGGDGYTF. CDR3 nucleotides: TGCGCCAGCAGCTTGAAAGGGGGCGATGGCTACACCTTC.

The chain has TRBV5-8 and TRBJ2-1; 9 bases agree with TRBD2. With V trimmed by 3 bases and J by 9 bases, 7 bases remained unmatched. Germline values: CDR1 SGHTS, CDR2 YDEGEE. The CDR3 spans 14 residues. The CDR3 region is CASSYRTSVPEQFF. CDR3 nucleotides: TGTGCCAGCAGCTACAGGACTAGCGTACCTGAGCAGTTCTTC. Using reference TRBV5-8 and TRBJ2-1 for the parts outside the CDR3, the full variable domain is EAGVTQSPTHLIKTRGQQATLRCSPISGHTSVYWYQQALGLGLQFLLWYDEGEERNRGNFPPRFSGRQFPNYSSELNVNALELEDSALYLCASSYRTSVPEQFFGPGTRLTVL.

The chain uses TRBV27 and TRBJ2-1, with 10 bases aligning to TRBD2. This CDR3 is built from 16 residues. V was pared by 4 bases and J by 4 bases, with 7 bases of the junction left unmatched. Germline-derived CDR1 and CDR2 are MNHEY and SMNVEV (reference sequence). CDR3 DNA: TGTGCCAGCAGTTCTAGCGGGAGCGGGAAATACAATGAGCAGTTCTTC. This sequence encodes CASSSSGSGKYNEQFF.

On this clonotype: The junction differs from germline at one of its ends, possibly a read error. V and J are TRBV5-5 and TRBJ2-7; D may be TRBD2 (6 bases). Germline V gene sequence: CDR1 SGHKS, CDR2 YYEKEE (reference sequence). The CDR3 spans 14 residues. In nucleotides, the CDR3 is TGTGTCAGCAGCTTCGAGGGACTCACCTACGAGCAGTACTTC. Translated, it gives CVSSFEGLTYEQYF.

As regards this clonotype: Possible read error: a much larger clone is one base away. CDR3 DNA: TGTGTCAGCAGTTTAAGAGAGGAGACCCAGTACTTC. Translated: CVSSLREETQYF. The chain combines TRBV12-3 or TRBV12-4 with TRBJ2-5; D is unresolved. There are 12 residues in the CDR3.

The CDR3 reads CASSPRTSGRDEQFF. CDR3 nucleotide sequence: TGTGCCAGCAGCCCGCGGACTAGCGGGAGAGATGAGCAGTTCTTC. The chain combines TRBV3-1 with TRBJ2-1; 13 bases fit TRBD2. J lost 8 bases, V lost 4 bases, and 5 bases had no gene match. Germline V gene sequence: CDR1 LGHDT, CDR2 YNNKEL (reference sequence). The CDR3 is 15 amino acids.

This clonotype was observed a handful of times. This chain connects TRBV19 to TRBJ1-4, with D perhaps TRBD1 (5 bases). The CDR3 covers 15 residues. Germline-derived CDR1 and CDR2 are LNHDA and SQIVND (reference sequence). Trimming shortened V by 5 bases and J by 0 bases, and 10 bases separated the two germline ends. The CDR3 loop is CASSLRQSTNEKLFF. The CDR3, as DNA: TGTGCCAGTAGTTTACGACAGTCAACTAATGAAAAACTGTTTTTT.

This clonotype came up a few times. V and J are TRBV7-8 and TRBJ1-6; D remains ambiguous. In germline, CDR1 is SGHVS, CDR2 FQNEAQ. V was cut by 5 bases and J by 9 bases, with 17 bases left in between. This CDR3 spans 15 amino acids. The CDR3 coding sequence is TGTGCCAGCAGCGACCAGGAGCAGGCGATTTCACCCCTCCACTTT. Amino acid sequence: CASSDQEQAISPLHF.

CDR3 coding DNA: TGTGCCAGCAGCTTAGGACTAGCGGGAGGTGTCGGCACCGGGGAGCTGTTTTTT. Amino acid sequence: CASSLGLAGGVGTGELFF. The chain links TRBV13 to TRBJ2-2; 12 nucleotides align to TRBD2. The CDR3 consists of 18 residues. Germline CDR1 PRHDT, CDR2 FYEKMQ (reference sequence). Losses at the gene ends were 0 bases for V and 4 bases for J; bases not matched to a gene: 6. The full variable domain, with the rest looked up from reference TRBV13 and TRBJ2-2, is AAGVIQSPRHLIKEKRETATLKCYPIPRHDTVYWYQQGPGQDPQFLISFYEKMQSDKGSIPDRFSAQQFSDYHSELNMSSLELGDSALYFCASSLGLAGGVGTGELFFGEGSRLTVL.

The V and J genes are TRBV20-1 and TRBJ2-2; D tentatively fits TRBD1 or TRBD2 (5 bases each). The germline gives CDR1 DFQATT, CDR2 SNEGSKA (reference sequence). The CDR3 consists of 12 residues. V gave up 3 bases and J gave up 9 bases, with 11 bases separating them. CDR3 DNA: TGCAGTGCTAGGGGACGCCACCGGGAGCTGTTTTTT. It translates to CSARGRHRELFF.

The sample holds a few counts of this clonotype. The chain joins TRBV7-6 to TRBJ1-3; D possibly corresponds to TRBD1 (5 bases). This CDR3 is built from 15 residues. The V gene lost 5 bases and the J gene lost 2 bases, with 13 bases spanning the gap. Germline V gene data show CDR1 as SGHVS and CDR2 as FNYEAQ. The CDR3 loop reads CASSPGGGAGNTIYF. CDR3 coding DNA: TGTGCCAGCAGCCCGGGAGGAGGGGCTGGAAACACCATATATTTT.

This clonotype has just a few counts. CDR3 nucleotides: TGTGCCAGCAGTGAAGTCGGGGGGCAGGTCGAGCAGTACTTC. The encoded protein is CASSEVGGQVEQYF. The chain combines TRBV2 with TRBJ2-7, with D tentatively TRBD2 (7 bases). V was cut by 1 base and J by 6 bases, with 13 bases left in between. Germline V CDR1 and CDR2: SNHLY, FYNNEI. The CDR3 length is 14 residues.

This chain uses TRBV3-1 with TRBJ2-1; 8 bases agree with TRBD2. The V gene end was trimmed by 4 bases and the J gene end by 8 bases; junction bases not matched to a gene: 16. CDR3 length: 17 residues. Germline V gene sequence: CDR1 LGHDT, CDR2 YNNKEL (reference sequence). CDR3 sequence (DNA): TGTGCCAGCAGCCGTAAAGGAGCGGGAGTAGGCGGGGATGAGCAGTTCTTC. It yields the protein CASSRKGAGVGGDEQFF.

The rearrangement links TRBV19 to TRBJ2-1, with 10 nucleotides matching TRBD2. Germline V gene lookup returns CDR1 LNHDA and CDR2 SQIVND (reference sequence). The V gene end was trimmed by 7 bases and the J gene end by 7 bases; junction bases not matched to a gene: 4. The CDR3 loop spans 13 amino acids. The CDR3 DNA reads TGTGCCAGTACTAGCGGGAGTTTAAATGAGCAGTTCTTC. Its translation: CASTSGSLNEQFF.

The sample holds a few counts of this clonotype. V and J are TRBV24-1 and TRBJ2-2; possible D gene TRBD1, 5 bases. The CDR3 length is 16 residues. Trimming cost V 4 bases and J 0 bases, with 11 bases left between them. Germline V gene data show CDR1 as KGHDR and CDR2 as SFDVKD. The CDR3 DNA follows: TGTGCCACCAGTGAGTTGACAGCCTCGAACACCGGGGAGCTGTTTTTT. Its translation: CATSELTASNTGELFF.

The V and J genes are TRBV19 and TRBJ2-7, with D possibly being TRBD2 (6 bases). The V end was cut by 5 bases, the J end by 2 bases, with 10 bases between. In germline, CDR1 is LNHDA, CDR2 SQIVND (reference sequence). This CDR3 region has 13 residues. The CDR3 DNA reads TGTGCCAGTAGTTCAGCGGGCCCCTACGAGCAGTACTTC. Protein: CASSSAGPYEQYF. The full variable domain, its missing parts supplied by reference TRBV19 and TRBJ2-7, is DGGITQSPKYLFRKEGQNVTLSCEQNLNHDAMYWYRQDPGQGLRLIYYSQIVNDFQKGDIAEGYSVSREKKESFPLTVTSAQKNPTAFYLCASSSAGPYEQYFGPGTRLTVT.